This T cell receptor beta chain was identified during a study of vaccination and CD4 T cells after COVID-19. Cultured CD4+ T cell DNA was sequenced using the Oncomine TCR Beta short-read assay. One entry per CDR3 protein results from TCRdb running MiXCR on the PCR reads. This table holds under 20,000 distinct CDR3 sequences, 80% to 85% found once. As concerns this clonotype: Its specificity is not known.

Specified treatment: approximately nine-day PBMC culture with coronavirus spike peptide pools or control peptides (ViraFEST assay). The clonotype originates from a human donor who received a COVID-19 vaccine. Sequenced here: CD4+ T cells from blood, cultured in vitro, sampled after SARS-CoV-2 vaccination.

The CDR3 DNA sequence: TGCAGTGCCCCAACCCAGGGGTATTATGGCTACACCTTC. Residues: CSAPTQGYYGYTF. The chain uses TRBV20-1 and TRBJ1-2; TRBD1 is a possible D gene (6 bases). Trimming removed 6 bases at V and 5 bases at J, with 16 bases between. The CDR3 runs 13 residues. Germline values: CDR1 DFQATT, CDR2 SNEGSKA (reference sequence).